This passage covers 27 T cell receptor beta chains from one sample sequenced in a study of CD8 T cells in Susac syndrome. After extraction with the RNeasy kit, roughly 0.45 to 1 ug of the RNA was reverse transcribed using random hexamers. TCRdb processed the immunoSEQ multiplex PCR reads anew with MiXCR; each CDR3 protein has one entry. The sample consists of some 77,000 distinct CDR3 sequences, around 93% of them appearing once. Sequenced input: CD4+ T cells from PBMCs. These receptor sequences come from a human donor with Susac syndrome.

The chain couples TRBV9 to TRBJ2-2; 11 bases align to TRBD2. There are 18 residues in the CDR3. The V and J ends lost 3 bases and 0 bases, in that order; junction bases with no gene match: 7. Germline lookup yields CDR1 SGDLS and CDR2 YYNGEE. CDR3: CASSAWTSGFPNTGELFF. In DNA form, the CDR3 reads TGTGCCAGCAGCGCTTGGACTAGCGGGTTTCCGAACACCGGGGAGCTGTTTTTT.

As concerns this clonotype: The junction does not match germline at one end; this may be a read error. The chain joins TRBV2 to TRBJ2-1; a weak D match, TRBD1 (6 bases). This CDR3 is built from 10 residues. Germline CDR1 and CDR2: SNHLY and FYNNEI. The CDR3: CASRRGNLIF. The CDR3 region has the DNA TGTGCCAGCAGGAGGGGGAATTTGATCTTC.

The V call is TRBV5-4, the J call TRBJ1-1, with TRBD1 matching 9 bases. CDR1 and CDR2 (germline): SGHNT, YYREEE (reference sequence). The length of the CDR3 is 14 residues. After removal of 4 bases from V and 1 base from J, the junction contained 2 bases not matched to a gene. The CDR3, as DNA: TGTGCCAGCAGCAAGGACAGGGGGAACACTGAAGCTTTCTTT. It codes for CASSKDRGNTEAFF.

The DNA of the CDR3 is TGTGCCAGCACCCGGGAGGGGAAGCTTAGGTCCGGGGAGCTGTTTTTT. Translated, it gives CASTREGKLRSGELFF. The chain carries TRBV27 and TRBJ2-2; 8 bases line up with TRBD2. CDR1 and CDR2 from the germline V gene are MNHEY and SMNVEV (reference sequence). This CDR3 has 16 residues. V was pared by 7 bases and J by 6 bases, with 13 bases of the junction left unmatched.

The chain has TRBV9 and TRBJ2-7, with 7 positions matching TRBD2. This CDR3 has 14 amino acids. The germline CDR1 and CDR2 sequences are SGDLS and YYNGEE. J lost 9 bases, V lost 1 base, and 10 bases had no gene match. As DNA, the CDR3 is TGTGCCAGCAGCGTACTAGCGGAGGGCCGCCGGCAGTACTTC. Translating it yields CASSVLAEGRRQYF.

The gene calls are TRBV5-1 and TRBJ2-3; 7 bases align to TRBD2. This CDR3 comprises 14 residues. Germline trimming cut 4 bases from V and 2 bases from J; bases unmatched to any gene: 4. Germline-derived CDR1 and CDR2 are SGHRS and YFSETQ. CDR3 sequence reads: CASSDWDYTDTQYF. In nucleotides, the CDR3 is TGCGCCAGCAGCGACTGGGACTACACAGATACGCAGTATTTT. Combining the CDR3 with reference TRBV5-1 and TRBJ2-3 gives the whole variable domain KAGVTQTPRYLIKTRGQQVTLSCSPISGHRSVSWYQQTPGQGLQFLFEYFSETQRNKGNFPGRFSGRQFSNSRSEMNVSTLELGDSALYLCASSDWDYTDTQYFGPGTRLTVL.

The V call is TRBV11-3, the J call TRBJ2-3, with TRBD2 as a possible D gene (6 bases). The CDR3 consists of 15 residues. V was shortened by 1 base and J by 3 bases, with 11 bases between the two germline ends. Germline CDR1 and CDR2: SGHNT and YENEEA. The DNA for the CDR3 is TGTGCCAGCAGCTTAGTCGGGGGTAGTACAGATACGCAGTATTTT. This codes for CASSLVGGSTDTQYF.

This chain joins TRBV30 and TRBJ2-7; D possibly matches TRBD1 or TRBD2 (5 bases each). The germline V gene encodes CDR1 GTSNPN and CDR2 SVGIG (reference sequence). The length of the CDR3 is 15 residues. V shed 2 bases and J shed 0 bases, with 14 bases lying between them. CDR3 in DNA: TGTGCCTGGAGTCTCCTCAGTGGGGGCTCCTACGAGCAGTACTTC. The encoded protein is CAWSLLSGGSYEQYF.

The V gene is TRBV5-1, the J gene TRBJ2-5; 8 bases are shared with TRBD1. Losses at the gene ends were 8 bases for V and 5 bases for J; bases not matched to a gene: 5. Germline V gene lookup returns CDR1 SGHRS and CDR2 YFSETQ. This CDR3 spans 12 amino acids. CDR3 DNA: TGCGCCAGTAAGGACAGGGCTGAGACCCAGTACTTC. The encoded protein is CASKDRAETQYF. Full variable domain (remainder filled in from reference TRBV5-1 and TRBJ2-5): KAGVTQTPRYLIKTRGQQVTLSCSPISGHRSVSWYQQTPGQGLQFLFEYFSETQRNKGNFPGRFSGRQFSNSRSEMNVSTLELGDSALYLCASKDRAETQYFGPGTRLLVL.

The V and J genes are TRBV6-1 and TRBJ1-5, with TRBD1 identical over 7 bases. The CDR3 length is 15 residues. V trimming: 6 bases; J trimming: 6 bases; junction bases outside the gene matches: 11. Germline lookup yields CDR1 MNHNS and CDR2 SASEGT. The CDR3: CASRPGTAEFQPQHF. The CDR3 DNA follows: TGTGCCAGCAGACCCGGGACAGCGGAATTTCAGCCCCAGCATTTT.

This chain connects TRBV12-3 or TRBV12-4 to TRBJ1-6; 8 bases line up with TRBD1. This CDR3 region has 19 residues. V lost 3 bases, J lost 5 bases, and 15 bases stayed unmatched. CDR3 DNA: TGTGCCAGCAGTTTGGTTCCGTGGGACAGGAACCAAAATAATTCACCCCTCCACTTT. Translation gives CASSLVPWDRNQNNSPLHF.

The V gene is TRBV20-1, the J gene TRBJ2-7; possible D gene TRBD1, 6 bases. The germline V gene has CDR1 DFQATT and CDR2 SNEGSKA (reference sequence). The CDR3 spans 14 residues. Trimming stripped 6 bases from V and 3 bases from J, with 18 bases between. CDR3 nucleotides: TGCAGTGCAGGAAAATCAGGGGTAGACTACGAGCAGTACTTC. It encodes CSAGKSGVDYEQYF.

The chain has TRBV3-1 and TRBJ1-6; no firm D call. Germline values: CDR1 LGHDT, CDR2 YNNKEL (reference sequence). V was trimmed by 4 bases and J by 5 bases, leaving 6 bases between them. The CDR3 covers 13 residues. The CDR3 loop is CASSPLHNSPLHF. Written as DNA, the CDR3 is TGTGCCAGCAGCCCACTACATAATTCACCCCTCCACTTT.

The J gene is TRBJ2-1, the V gene TRBV9, with 12 bases matching TRBD2. After removal of 4 bases from V and 9 bases from J, the junction contained 5 bases not matched to a gene. The CDR3 consists of 14 residues. Germline lookup yields CDR1 SGDLS and CDR2 YYNGEE. The CDR3 loop reads CASSTTSGSPEQFF. CDR3 coding DNA: TGTGCCAGCAGCACGACTAGCGGGAGCCCTGAGCAGTTCTTC.

The V call is TRBV29-1, the J call TRBJ1-2; the D gene is possibly TRBD1 (6 bases). The CDR3 length is 12 residues. The ends were cut back, 7 bases at V and 3 bases at J, with 12 bases in the middle. CDR1 and CDR2 (germline): SQVTM, ANQGSEA. CDR3: CSAGAPDYGYTF. The CDR3 region has the DNA TGCAGCGCAGGGGCGCCGGACTATGGCTACACCTTC.

The chain links TRBV5-4 to TRBJ2-7, with D hard to call. This CDR3 has 13 residues. The V gene lost 2 bases and the J gene lost 2 bases, with 8 bases spanning the gap. Germline loops: CDR1 SGHNT, CDR2 YYREEE (reference sequence). The CDR3 loop is CASSFGNTYEQYF. CDR3 coding DNA: TGTGCCAGCAGCTTTGGCAATACCTACGAGCAGTACTTC.

CDR3 sequence (DNA): TGTGCCAGCAGCTTAACGTCTGGGTCGCAAGGCTACACCTTC. This encodes CASSLTSGSQGYTF. The gene calls are TRBV7-9 and TRBJ1-2, with D unresolved. Germline V CDR1 and CDR2: SEHNR, FQNEAQ (reference sequence). The germline V and J ends were trimmed by 2 bases and 8 bases, with 15 bases remaining between them. The CDR3 contains 14 residues.

This chain links TRBV7-2 with TRBJ2-7; D is ambiguous. V was pared by 5 bases and J by 0 bases, with 14 bases between. Germline V gene lookup returns CDR1 SGHTA and CDR2 FQGNSA. The CDR3 contains 15 residues. In DNA, the CDR3 is TGTGCCAGCAGCGAACGCAGGTATAACTCCTACGAGCAGTACTTC. Translation gives CASSERRYNSYEQYF. The full variable domain, in which reference TRBV7-2 and TRBJ2-7 provide the parts outside the CDR3, is GAGVSQSPSNKVTEKGKDVELRCDPISGHTALYWYRQSLGQGLEFLIYFQGNSAPDKSGLPSDRFSAERTGGSVSTLTIQRTQQEDSAVYLCASSERRYNSYEQYFGPGTRLTVT.

V is TRBV6-2 or TRBV6-3 and J is TRBJ1-2, with D maybe TRBD1 (5 bases). V gave up 4 bases and J gave up 9 bases, with 12 bases separating them. The CDR3 is 12 amino acids. CDR1 and CDR2 from the germline V gene are MNHEY and SVGEGT. The CDR3 region has the DNA TGTGCCAGCAGTTCGGGACCTCTTAGCTACACCTTC. This codes for CASSSGPLSYTF.

The chain employs TRBV9 and TRBJ1-5; tentative D call: TRBD1 (6 bases). Germline loops: CDR1 SGDLS, CDR2 YYNGEE. This CDR3 has 15 residues. The germline V and J ends were trimmed by 0 bases and 3 bases, with 10 bases remaining between them. The CDR3 DNA sequence: TGTGCCAGCAGCGTAGAGGGGGGGCCCAATCAGCCCCAGCATTTT. This encodes CASSVEGGPNQPQHF.

This sequence joins TRBV6-2 or TRBV6-3 and TRBJ2-7, with a weak D call TRBD2 (7 bases). Looked up from germline, CDR1 is MNHEY and CDR2 is SVGEGT. The CDR3 consists of 14 residues. Trimming cost V 2 bases and J 4 bases, with 12 bases left between them. CDR3 sequence: CASSYRGRGYEQYF. CDR3 in DNA: TGTGCCAGCAGTTACCGAGGGAGGGGGTACGAGCAGTACTTC.

The V call is TRBV28, the J call TRBJ2-2, with 8 bases identical to TRBD1. The CDR3 consists of 16 residues. Germline CDR1 reads MDHEN; CDR2 reads SYDVKM. V was clipped by 10 bases and J by 1 base; unmatched bases: 11. The CDR3 nucleotides are TGTGCCACCTCACCCAGGGGGCCTTTGAACACCGGGGAGCTGTTTTTT. Translation: CATSPRGPLNTGELFF.

This rearrangement joins TRBV5-4 to TRBJ2-2; D is perhaps TRBD1 (5 bases). The CDR3 has 14 amino acids. Germline CDR1 and CDR2: SGHNT and YYREEE (reference sequence). The V and J ends lost 1 base and 4 bases respectively, with 8 bases between them. CDR3 protein: CASSLIGATGELFF. CDR3 DNA sequence: TGTGCCAGCAGCTTGATAGGGGCCACCGGGGAGCTGTTTTTT.

The chain is built from TRBV20-1 and TRBJ1-6; D gene uncertain. The V gene lost 3 bases and the J gene lost 5 bases, with 11 bases spanning the gap. Looked up from germline, CDR1 is DFQATT and CDR2 is SNEGSKA (reference sequence). This CDR3 has 14 amino acids. CDR3 in DNA: TGCAGTGCTAGGACGACGCAAAATAATTCACCCCTCCACTTT. Translating gives CSARTTQNNSPLHF.

The chain has TRBV10-3 and TRBJ2-7; 8 bases fit TRBD1. Germline CDR1 and CDR2: ENHRY and SYGVKD. This CDR3 is built from 13 residues. V was clipped by 6 bases and J by 6 bases; unmatched bases: 7. The CDR3 DNA sequence: TGTGCCATCAGCGGGACAGGCAGGTCCGAGCAGTACTTC. The encoded protein is CAISGTGRSEQYF.

The rearrangement uses TRBV7-2 and TRBJ2-7; D remains ambiguous. Germline CDR1 is SGHTA and CDR2 is FQGNSA. The CDR3 covers 15 residues. V was cut by 3 bases and J by 1 base, with 13 bases left in between. The CDR3: CASSFRAGESYEQYF. As DNA, the CDR3 is TGTGCCAGCAGCTTTAGGGCAGGTGAATCCTACGAGCAGTACTTC. The full variable domain, completed using reference TRBV7-2 and TRBJ2-7, is GAGVSQSPSNKVTEKGKDVELRCDPISGHTALYWYRQSLGQGLEFLIYFQGNSAPDKSGLPSDRFSAERTGGSVSTLTIQRTQQEDSAVYLCASSFRAGESYEQYFGPGTRLTVT.

The rearrangement links TRBV20-1 to TRBJ2-3; 9 bases are shared with TRBD2. The CDR3 contains 11 residues. Germline V gene lookup returns CDR1 DFQATT and CDR2 SNEGSKA (reference sequence). Unmatched junction bases numbered 1, after V lost 8 bases and J lost 4 bases. CDR3: CSWTSADTQYF. In nucleotides, the CDR3 is TGCAGTTGGACTAGCGCAGATACGCAGTATTTT.